At least ten counts were recorded for the clone carrying this T cell receptor beta chain. Its antigen is still unknown. This sample is drawn from a study of T cells in Graves' hyperthyroidism and ophthalmopathy. Points from the study as a whole: Blood held most thyroid clonotypes expanded above 0.001 frequency.

Exclusion of patients followed from uncontrolled infection, other autoimmune disease, pregnancy or lactation. Each diagnosis was grounded in clinical symptoms, serum thyroxine and TRAb, thyroid ultrasound, and orbital computed tomography. Amplification of TCR beta CDR3 regions used RNA as the template. RT-PCR in the first round (using the HTBI primer set) targeted the TCR CDR3. TCRdb re-called the multiplex PCR reads with MiXCR, one entry per CDR3 protein. Of about 580,000 distinct CDR3 sequences listed, approximately 14% are singletons. Germline CDR1 reads LNHNV; CDR2 reads YYDKDF (reference sequence). V lost 1 base and J lost 2; bases outside the gene matches: 3. The CDR3 totals 15 residues.

The chain joins TRBV15 to TRBJ2-3; 7 bases agree with TRBD2. The specimen sequenced was blood. The TCR was taken from a woman between 25 and 40 years old with Graves' hyperthyroidism that later progressed to Graves' ophthalmopathy. The CDR3: CATSRASGNTDTQYF. The DNA of the CDR3 is TGTGCCACCAGCAGAGCTAGCGGTAACACAGATACGCAGTATTTT.